The rows below give T cell receptor beta chains drawn from one sample of a study of liver allograft versus peripheral blood T cells. TCRdb reprocessed the reads with MiXCR, giving one entry per CDR3 protein. The sample holds around 1,200 distinct CDR3 sequences, roughly 17% seen once. The receptors were gathered from a human patient who had a liver transplant. Some T cells may be the graft donor's. Each CDR3 is given with its conserved first and last residue. Fields, in order: V gene, J gene, clone size, D gene, CDR3 protein, CDR3 DNA. The D gene is left open where the match is weak. Where a row states a size, it is once, few, many or the class of an expanded clone; other rows omit it.

V gene: TRBV19
J gene: TRBJ2-7
clone size: medium-sized
D gene: .
CDR3 protein: CATRFGSNSYEQYF
CDR3 DNA: TGTGCCACCAGATTTGGGAGTAACTCCTACGAGCAGTACTTC

V gene: TRBV5-4
J gene: TRBJ2-2
clone size: medium-sized
D gene: .
CDR3 protein: CASSLEAFDTGELFF
CDR3 DNA: TGTGCCAGCAGCTTGGAGGCGTTTGACACCGGGGAGCTGTTTTTT

V gene: TRBV12-3/TRBV12-4
J gene: TRBJ1-1
clone size: medium-sized
D gene: .
CDR3 protein: CASSKMGLVNTEAFF
CDR3 DNA: TGTGCCAGCAGTAAAATGGGACTGGTGAACACTGAAGCTTTCTTT

V gene: TRBV28
J gene: TRBJ1-2
clone size: .
D gene: TRBD1
CDR3 protein: CASGTGTLDYTF
CDR3 DNA: TGTGCCAGCGGGACAGGGACTCTTGACTACACCTTC

V gene: TRBV27
J gene: TRBJ2-2
clone size: medium-sized
D gene: .
CDR3 protein: CASSFEGSYTGELFF
CDR3 DNA: TGTGCCAGCAGTTTCGAGGGCAGCTACACCGGGGAGCTGTTTTTT

V gene: TRBV6-6
J gene: TRBJ2-6
clone size: once
D gene: .
CDR3 protein: CASSYGGANVLTF
CDR3 DNA: TGTGCCAGCAGTTACGGGGGGGCCAACGTCCTGACTTTC

V gene: TRBV20-1
J gene: TRBJ2-1
clone size: .
D gene: .
CDR3 protein: CSATQFPDLSSYNEQFF
CDR3 DNA: TGCAGTGCTACCCAATTCCCCGACCTGAGCTCCTACAATGAGCAGTTCTTC

V gene: TRBV28
J gene: TRBJ1-1
clone size: large
D gene: .
CDR3 protein: CASRLTGLNTEAFF
CDR3 DNA: TGTGCCAGCAGGCTCACAGGATTGAACACTGAAGCTTTCTTT

V gene: TRBV19
J gene: TRBJ1-1
clone size: large
D gene: .
CDR3 protein: CATPWARGNTEAFF
CDR3 DNA: TGTGCCACCCCTTGGGCCCGCGGGAACACTGAAGCTTTCTTT

V gene: TRBV20-1
J gene: TRBJ2-5
clone size: many
D gene: TRBD2
CDR3 protein: CSARDQEGGPQETQYF
CDR3 DNA: TGCAGTGCTAGAGATCAGGAGGGAGGGCCCCAAGAGACCCAGTACTTC

V gene: TRBV9
J gene: TRBJ2-1
clone size: .
D gene: TRBD2
CDR3 protein: CASSARPSGRFNEQFF
CDR3 DNA: TGTGCCAGCAGCGCCCGTCCCAGCGGGAGGTTCAATGAGCAGTTCTTC

V gene: TRBV27
J gene: TRBJ1-4
clone size: large
D gene: .
CDR3 protein: CASSPSNNEKLFF
CDR3 DNA: TGTGCCAGCAGTCCCAGTAACAATGAAAAACTGTTTTTT

V gene: TRBV6-5
J gene: TRBJ2-5
clone size: medium-sized
D gene: TRBD1
CDR3 protein: CASSYGDRYQETQYF
CDR3 DNA: TGTGCCAGCAGTTACGGGGACAGGTACCAAGAGACCCAGTACTTC

V gene: TRBV18
J gene: TRBJ2-3
clone size: large
D gene: .
CDR3 protein: CASSPRGGDTQYF
CDR3 DNA: TGTGCCAGCTCACCAAGGGGGGGAGATACGCAGTATTTT

V gene: TRBV9
J gene: TRBJ1-3
clone size: few
D gene: .
CDR3 protein: CASSEAGTDGNTIYF
CDR3 DNA: TGTGCCAGCAGCGAAGCCGGGACTGACGGAAACACCATATATTTT

V gene: TRBV6-1
J gene: TRBJ2-7
clone size: medium-sized
D gene: TRBD1
CDR3 protein: CASSDWTGQYEQYF
CDR3 DNA: TGTGCCAGCAGTGACTGGACAGGGCAATACGAGCAGTACTTC

V gene: TRBV19
J gene: TRBJ2-2
clone size: medium-sized
D gene: TRBD2
CDR3 protein: CASSVRLAPPGELFF
CDR3 DNA: TGTGCCAGTAGTGTCCGACTAGCCCCCCCCGGGGAGCTGTTTTTT

V gene: TRBV7-9
J gene: TRBJ1-1
clone size: medium-sized
D gene: TRBD1
CDR3 protein: CASSRLGGILNTEAFF
CDR3 DNA: TGTGCCAGCAGCCGTCTAGGGGGCATATTGAACACTGAAGCTTTCTTT

V gene: TRBV7-9
J gene: TRBJ1-1
clone size: medium-sized
D gene: .
CDR3 protein: CASRSRQFPEAFF
CDR3 DNA: TGTGCCAGCAGAAGTAGACAGTTCCCTGAAGCTTTCTTT

V gene: TRBV6-1
J gene: TRBJ1-1
clone size: large
D gene: .
CDR3 protein: CASSEVGDITEAFF
CDR3 DNA: TGTGCCAGCAGTGAAGTCGGGGATATCACTGAAGCTTTCTTT

V gene: TRBV19
J gene: TRBJ1-1
clone size: medium-sized
D gene: .
CDR3 protein: CASSIGTVEAFF
CDR3 DNA: TGTGCCAGTAGTATCGGGACCGTTGAAGCTTTCTTT

V gene: TRBV4-1
J gene: TRBJ2-7
clone size: .
D gene: .
CDR3 protein: CASSQDSGGSIREQYF
CDR3 DNA: TGCGCCAGCAGCCAAGATAGTGGTGGTTCGATACGCGAGCAGTACTTC

V gene: TRBV7-9
J gene: TRBJ2-7
clone size: medium-sized
D gene: TRBD2
CDR3 protein: CASSPPGLAGYEQYF
CDR3 DNA: TGTGCCAGCAGCCCCCCCGGACTAGCGGGCTACGAGCAGTACTTC

V gene: TRBV28
J gene: TRBJ1-2
clone size: medium-sized
D gene: .
CDR3 protein: CASSRPQGGYVDGYTF
CDR3 DNA: TGTGCCAGCAGTCGCCCCCAAGGAGGGTATGTCGATGGCTACACCTTC

V gene: TRBV19
J gene: TRBJ1-1
clone size: medium-sized
D gene: TRBD1
CDR3 protein: CASSIVRTGAPAFF
CDR3 DNA: TGTGCCAGTAGTATAGTAAGAACAGGGGCCCCAGCTTTCTTT

V gene: TRBV18
J gene: TRBJ1-1
clone size: large
D gene: .
CDR3 protein: CASSPSGSLPRKPEAFF
CDR3 DNA: TGTGCCAGCTCACCTTCTGGCAGTCTACCCAGAAAACCTGAAGCTTTCTTT

V gene: TRBV29-1
J gene: TRBJ1-2
clone size: large
D gene: .
CDR3 protein: CSVVISFGEYGYTF
CDR3 DNA: TGCAGCGTTGTCATCTCATTCGGGGAGTATGGCTACACCTTC

V gene: TRBV25-1
J gene: TRBJ1-2
clone size: few
D gene: .
CDR3 protein: CASSAGGGAEVMRGYTF
CDR3 DNA: TGTGCCAGCAGTGCCGGTGGGGGAGCCGAGGTTATGCGGGGCTACACCTTC

V gene: TRBV28
J gene: TRBJ2-1
clone size: .
D gene: .
CDR3 protein: CASSQAVWVQFF
CDR3 DNA: TGTGCCAGCAGTCAAGCCGTCTGGGTGCAGTTCTTC

V gene: TRBV6-5
J gene: TRBJ1-1
clone size: .
D gene: .
CDR3 protein: CASSRGRNTEAFF
CDR3 DNA: TGTGCCAGCAGTCGGGGACGGAACACTGAAGCTTTCTTT

V gene: TRBV10-3
J gene: TRBJ1-1
clone size: .
D gene: .
CDR3 protein: CAINTEGTHTEAFF
CDR3 DNA: TGTGCCATTAATACAGAAGGGACCCACACTGAAGCTTTCTTT

V gene: TRBV13
J gene: TRBJ2-3
clone size: medium-sized
D gene: .
CDR3 protein: CASSQNWASTDTQYF
CDR3 DNA: TGTGCCAGCAGCCAAAATTGGGCAAGCACAGATACGCAGTATTTT

V gene: TRBV9
J gene: TRBJ2-1
clone size: .
D gene: TRBD2
CDR3 protein: CASSVGSGDNEQFF
CDR3 DNA: TGTGCCAGCAGCGTCGGTAGCGGGGACAATGAGCAGTTCTTC

V gene: TRBV18
J gene: TRBJ2-3
clone size: medium-sized
D gene: .
CDR3 protein: CASSPPELAGVGQYF
CDR3 DNA: TGTGCCAGCTCACCACCAGAGCTAGCAGGAGTAGGGCAGTATTTT

V gene: TRBV7-9
J gene: TRBJ2-7
clone size: hyperexpanded
D gene: .
CDR3 protein: CASSGAREVPYEQYF
CDR3 DNA: TGTGCCAGCAGCGGTGCTAGGGAGGTACCCTACGAGCAGTACTTC

V gene: TRBV5-5
J gene: TRBJ1-6
clone size: few
D gene: .
CDR3 protein: CASSLRQGRNSPLHF
CDR3 DNA: TGTGCCAGCAGCTTGCGGCAGGGACGTAATTCACCCCTCCACTTT

V gene: TRBV20-1
J gene: TRBJ2-1
clone size: .
D gene: .
CDR3 protein: CSASFAGLTINEQFF
CDR3 DNA: TGCAGTGCTAGCTTTGCAGGACTAACTATCAATGAGCAGTTCTTC

V gene: TRBV10-3
J gene: TRBJ1-5
clone size: medium-sized
D gene: .
CDR3 protein: CAISEGGNQPQHF
CDR3 DNA: TGTGCCATCAGTGAGGGCGGCAATCAGCCCCAGCATTTT

V gene: TRBV27
J gene: TRBJ2-5
clone size: medium-sized
D gene: .
CDR3 protein: CASSLRGRGRETQYF
CDR3 DNA: TGTGCCAGCAGTTTGCGGGGCAGGGGGAGGGAGACCCAGTACTTC

V gene: TRBV27
J gene: TRBJ2-7
clone size: .
D gene: TRBD1
CDR3 protein: CASSPAAGQGTYEQYF
CDR3 DNA: TGTGCCAGCAGCCCGGCGGCGGGACAGGGGACCTACGAGCAGTACTTC

V gene: TRBV12-3/TRBV12-4
J gene: TRBJ1-1
clone size: .
D gene: .
CDR3 protein: CASSLAGTGRAEAFF
CDR3 DNA: TGTGCCAGCAGTTTAGCGGGGACGGGGCGGGCTGAAGCTTTCTTT

V gene: TRBV29-1
J gene: TRBJ1-2
clone size: .
D gene: .
CDR3 protein: CSVEADYGYTF
CDR3 DNA: TGCAGCGTTGAGGCGGACTATGGCTACACCTTC

V gene: TRBV7-9
J gene: TRBJ2-5
clone size: medium-sized
D gene: TRBD1
CDR3 protein: CASSSDGTAVKRQETQYF
CDR3 DNA: TGTGCCAGCAGCTCAGACGGGACAGCAGTCAAGCGCCAAGAGACCCAGTACTTC

V gene: TRBV6-5
J gene: TRBJ1-5
clone size: medium-sized
D gene: .
CDR3 protein: CGEGRISNQPQHF
CDR3 DNA: TGTGGGGAGGGGCGGATTAGCAATCAGCCCCAGCATTTT

V gene: TRBV28
J gene: TRBJ1-4
clone size: medium-sized
D gene: .
CDR3 protein: CASSLFQGSEKLFF
CDR3 DNA: TGTGCCAGCAGTTTATTCCAGGGGAGTGAAAAACTGTTTTTT

V gene: TRBV7-9
J gene: TRBJ2-1
clone size: medium-sized
D gene: .
CDR3 protein: CASRDRYNEQFF
CDR3 DNA: TGTGCCAGCAGAGACAGATACAATGAGCAGTTCTTC

V gene: TRBV27
J gene: TRBJ1-2
clone size: medium-sized
D gene: TRBD1
CDR3 protein: CASSSKGQGAGYTF
CDR3 DNA: TGTGCCAGCAGTTCTAAGGGACAGGGGGCAGGCTACACCTTC

V gene: TRBV27
J gene: TRBJ1-2
clone size: .
D gene: .
CDR3 protein: CASSSGTASNYGYTF
CDR3 DNA: TGTGCCAGCAGTTCGGGGACGGCTTCTAACTATGGCTACACCTTC

V gene: TRBV7-9
J gene: TRBJ2-5
clone size: medium-sized
D gene: .
CDR3 protein: CASSPGDIRGRETQYF
CDR3 DNA: TGTGCCAGCAGTCCGGGGGACATAAGGGGGAGAGAGACCCAGTACTTC

V gene: TRBV6-5
J gene: TRBJ1-1
clone size: large
D gene: .
CDR3 protein: CASSYSNNREAFF
CDR3 DNA: TGTGCCAGCAGTTACTCGAATAACAGGGAAGCTTTCTTT

V gene: TRBV18
J gene: TRBJ1-5
clone size: medium-sized
D gene: .
CDR3 protein: CASSPKVSNQPQHF
CDR3 DNA: TGTGCCAGCTCACCGAAAGTAAGCAATCAGCCCCAGCATTTT

V gene: TRBV18
J gene: TRBJ2-4
clone size: .
D gene: .
CDR3 protein: CASSPDRVRDIQYF
CDR3 DNA: TGTGCCAGCTCACCAGACCGGGTTCGAGACATTCAGTACTTC

V gene: TRBV18
J gene: TRBJ2-1
clone size: large
D gene: TRBD2
CDR3 protein: CASSPGSGSTYNEQFF
CDR3 DNA: TGTGCCAGCTCACCAGGGAGCGGGAGCACCTACAATGAGCAGTTCTTC

V gene: TRBV19
J gene: TRBJ2-1
clone size: large
D gene: TRBD2
CDR3 protein: CASSFGTSGSNEQFF
CDR3 DNA: TGTGCCAGTAGTTTCGGGACTAGCGGGAGCAATGAGCAGTTCTTC

V gene: TRBV12-3/TRBV12-4
J gene: TRBJ2-7
clone size: medium-sized
D gene: TRBD1
CDR3 protein: CASSKGGLYEQYF
CDR3 DNA: TGTGCCAGCAGTAAAGGGGGCCTCTACGAGCAGTACTTC

V gene: TRBV6-5
J gene: TRBJ2-7
clone size: large
D gene: .
CDR3 protein: CASSYSSGDSSYEQYF
CDR3 DNA: TGTGCCAGCAGTTACTCTAGCGGGGACAGCTCCTACGAGCAGTACTTC

V gene: TRBV10-3
J gene: TRBJ1-4
clone size: medium-sized
D gene: .
CDR3 protein: CAISEEAIEKLFF
CDR3 DNA: TGTGCCATCAGTGAAGAGGCTATTGAAAAACTGTTTTTT